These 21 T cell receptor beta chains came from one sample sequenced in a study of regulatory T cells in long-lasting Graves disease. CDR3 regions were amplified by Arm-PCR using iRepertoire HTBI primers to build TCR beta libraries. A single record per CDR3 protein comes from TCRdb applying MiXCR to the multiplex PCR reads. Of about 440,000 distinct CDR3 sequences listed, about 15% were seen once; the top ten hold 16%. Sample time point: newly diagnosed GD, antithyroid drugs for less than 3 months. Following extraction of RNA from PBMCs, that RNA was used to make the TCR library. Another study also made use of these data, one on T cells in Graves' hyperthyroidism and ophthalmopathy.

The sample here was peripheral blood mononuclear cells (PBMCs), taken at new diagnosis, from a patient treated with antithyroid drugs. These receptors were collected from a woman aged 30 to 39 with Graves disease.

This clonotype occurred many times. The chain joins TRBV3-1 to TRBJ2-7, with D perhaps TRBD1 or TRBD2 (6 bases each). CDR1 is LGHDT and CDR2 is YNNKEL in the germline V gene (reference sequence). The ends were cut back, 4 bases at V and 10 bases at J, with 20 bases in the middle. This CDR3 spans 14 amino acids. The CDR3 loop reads CASSPVAAPGTQYF. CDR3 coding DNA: TGTGCCAGCAGCCCCGTAGCGGCCCCCGGGACACAGTACTTC.

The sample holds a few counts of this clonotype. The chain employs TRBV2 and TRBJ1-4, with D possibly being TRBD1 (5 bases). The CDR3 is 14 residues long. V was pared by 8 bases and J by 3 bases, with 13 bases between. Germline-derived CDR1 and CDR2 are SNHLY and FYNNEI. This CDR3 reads CASARRGSNEKLFF. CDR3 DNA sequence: TGTGCCAGCGCTCGTCGGGGCTCTAATGAAAAACTGTTTTTT.

Written as DNA, the CDR3 is TGCAGCGTTGAGGGAGAAGATGAAAAACTGTTTTTT. This codes for CSVEGEDEKLFF. The rearrangement joins TRBV29-1 to TRBJ1-4, with D hard to call. The germline V and J ends were trimmed by 3 bases and 6 bases, with 8 bases remaining between them. Germline V gene data show CDR1 as SQVTM and CDR2 as ANQGSEA. This CDR3 spans 12 amino acids.

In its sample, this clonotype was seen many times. CDR3 sequence (DNA): TGTGCCAGCAGTGAAGACAGGGTATATAGCAATCAGCCCCAGCATTTT. Its translation is CASSEDRVYSNQPQHF. The chain employs TRBV6-1 and TRBJ1-5; perhaps TRBD1 as D (6 bases). The V end lost 1 base, the J end lost 0 bases, and 10 bases lay between the germline ends. Germline values: CDR1 MNHNS, CDR2 SASEGT. This CDR3 has 16 amino acids.

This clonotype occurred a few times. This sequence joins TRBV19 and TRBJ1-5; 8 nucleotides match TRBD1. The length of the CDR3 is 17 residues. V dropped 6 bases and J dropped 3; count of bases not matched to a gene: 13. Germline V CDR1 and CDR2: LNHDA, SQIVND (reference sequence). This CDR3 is CASSPPGTGTPNQPQHF. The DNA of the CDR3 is TGTGCCAGTAGCCCCCCCGGGACAGGTACACCCAATCAGCCCCAGCATTTT.

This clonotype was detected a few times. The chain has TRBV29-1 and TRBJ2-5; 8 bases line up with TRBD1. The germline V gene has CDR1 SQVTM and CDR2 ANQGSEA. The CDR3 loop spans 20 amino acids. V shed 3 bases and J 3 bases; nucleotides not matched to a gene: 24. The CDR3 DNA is TGCAGCGTTGAGATTCCCGGACAGGGATCGGCTTCCCTCAATGAAGAGACCCAGTACTTC. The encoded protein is CSVEIPGQGSASLNEETQYF.

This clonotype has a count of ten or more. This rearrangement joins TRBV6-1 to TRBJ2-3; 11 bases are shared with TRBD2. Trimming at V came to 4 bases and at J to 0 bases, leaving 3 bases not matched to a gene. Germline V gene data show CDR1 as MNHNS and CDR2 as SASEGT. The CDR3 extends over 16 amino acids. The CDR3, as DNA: TGTGCCAGCAGTGTGACTAGCGGGACTAGCACAGATACGCAGTATTTT. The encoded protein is CASSVTSGTSTDTQYF.

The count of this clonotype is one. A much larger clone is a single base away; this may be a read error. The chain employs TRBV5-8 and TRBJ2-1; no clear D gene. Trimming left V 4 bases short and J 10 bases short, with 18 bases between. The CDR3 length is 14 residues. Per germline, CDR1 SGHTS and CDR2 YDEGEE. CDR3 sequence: CASSLRSTTYEQFF. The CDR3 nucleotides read TGTGCCAGCAGCCTACGATCGACGACCTACGAGCAGTTCTTC.

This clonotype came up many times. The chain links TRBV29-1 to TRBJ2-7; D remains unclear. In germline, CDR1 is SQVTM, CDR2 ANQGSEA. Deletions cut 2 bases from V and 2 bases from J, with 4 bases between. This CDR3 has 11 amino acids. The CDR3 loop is CSVESPYEQYF. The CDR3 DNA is TGCAGCGTTGAAAGCCCCTACGAGCAGTACTTC.

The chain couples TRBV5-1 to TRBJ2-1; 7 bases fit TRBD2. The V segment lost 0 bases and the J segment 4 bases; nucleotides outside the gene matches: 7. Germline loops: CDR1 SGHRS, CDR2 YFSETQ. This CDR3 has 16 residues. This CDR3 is CASSLVASGRYNEQFF. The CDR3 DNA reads TGCGCCAGCAGCTTGGTGGCTAGCGGAAGATACAATGAGCAGTTCTTC.

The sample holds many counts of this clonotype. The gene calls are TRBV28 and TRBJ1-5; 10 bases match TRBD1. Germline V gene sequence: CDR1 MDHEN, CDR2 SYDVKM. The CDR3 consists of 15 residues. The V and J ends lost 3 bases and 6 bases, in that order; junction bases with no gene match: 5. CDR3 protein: CASSLGTGAVQPQHF. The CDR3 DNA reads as TGTGCCAGCAGTTTGGGGACAGGGGCGGTTCAGCCCCAGCATTTT.

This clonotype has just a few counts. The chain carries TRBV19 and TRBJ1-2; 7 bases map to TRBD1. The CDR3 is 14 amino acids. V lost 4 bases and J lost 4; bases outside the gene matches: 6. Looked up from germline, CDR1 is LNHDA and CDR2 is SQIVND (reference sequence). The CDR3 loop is CASSNTGTAYGYTF. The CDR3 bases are TGTGCCAGTAGTAATACCGGGACAGCCTATGGCTACACCTTC.

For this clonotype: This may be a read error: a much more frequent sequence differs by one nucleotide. The CDR3: CASSLGAVMNEKLFF. The CDR3 region has the DNA TGTGCCAGCAGTTTAGGGGCCGTGATGAATGAAAAACTGTTTTTT. The chain recombines TRBV12-3 or TRBV12-4 with TRBJ1-4, with unresolved D. Trimming took off 1 base at V and 5 bases at J, with 11 bases between the two ends. This CDR3 comprises 15 residues.

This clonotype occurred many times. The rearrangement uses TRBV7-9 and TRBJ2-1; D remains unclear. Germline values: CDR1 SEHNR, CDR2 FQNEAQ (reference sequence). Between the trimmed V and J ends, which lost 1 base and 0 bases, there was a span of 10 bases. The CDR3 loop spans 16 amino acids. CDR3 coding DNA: TGTGCCAGCAGCTTAGGAGGCGGAACCTCCTACAATGAGCAGTTCTTC. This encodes CASSLGGGTSYNEQFF. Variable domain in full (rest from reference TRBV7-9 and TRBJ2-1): DTGVSQNPRHKITKRGQNVTFRCDPISEHNRLYWYRQTLGQGPEFLTYFQNEAQLEKSRLLSDRFSAERPKGSFSTLEIQRTEQGDSAMYLCASSLGGGTSYNEQFFGPGTRLTVL.

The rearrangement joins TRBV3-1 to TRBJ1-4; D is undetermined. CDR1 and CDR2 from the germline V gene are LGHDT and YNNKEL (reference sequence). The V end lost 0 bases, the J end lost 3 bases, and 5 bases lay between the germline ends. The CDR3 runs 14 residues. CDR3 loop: CASSQDMANEKLFF. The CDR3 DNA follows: TGTGCCAGCAGCCAAGATATGGCTAATGAAAAACTGTTTTTT.

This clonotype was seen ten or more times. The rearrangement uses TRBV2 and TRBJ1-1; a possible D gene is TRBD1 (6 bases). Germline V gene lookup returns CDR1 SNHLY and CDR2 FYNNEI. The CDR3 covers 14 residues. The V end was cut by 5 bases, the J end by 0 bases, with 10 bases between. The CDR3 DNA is TGTGCCAGCAGTAGGACAGAGCTGAACACTGAAGCTTTCTTT. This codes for CASSRTELNTEAFF. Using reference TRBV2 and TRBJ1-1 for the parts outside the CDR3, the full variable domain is EPEVTQTPSHQVTQMGQEVILRCVPISNHLYFYWYRQILGQKVEFLVSFYNNEISEKSEIFDDQFSVERPDGSNFTLKIRSTKLEDSAMYFCASSRTELNTEAFFGQGTRLTVV.

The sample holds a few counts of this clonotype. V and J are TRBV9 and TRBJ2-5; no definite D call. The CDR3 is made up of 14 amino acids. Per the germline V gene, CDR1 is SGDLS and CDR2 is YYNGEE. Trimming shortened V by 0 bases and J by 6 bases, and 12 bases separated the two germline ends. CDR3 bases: TGTGCCAGCAGCGTAGAAGGTCAGACCAAGACCCAGTACTTC. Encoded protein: CASSVEGQTKTQYF.

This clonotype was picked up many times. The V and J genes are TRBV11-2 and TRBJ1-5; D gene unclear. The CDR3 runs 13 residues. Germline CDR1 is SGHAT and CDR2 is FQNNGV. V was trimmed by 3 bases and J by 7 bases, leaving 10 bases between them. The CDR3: CASSLAVGQPQHF. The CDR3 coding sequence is TGTGCCAGCAGCTTGGCCGTGGGGCAGCCCCAGCATTTT.

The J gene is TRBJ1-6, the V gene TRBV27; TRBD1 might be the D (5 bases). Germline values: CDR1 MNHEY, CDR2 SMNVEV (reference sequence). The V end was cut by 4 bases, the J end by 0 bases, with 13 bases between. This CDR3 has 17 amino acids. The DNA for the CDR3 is TGTGCCAGCAGTTCCCCTTCAGGGAGCTCCTATAATTCACCCCTCCACTTT. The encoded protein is CASSSPSGSSYNSPLHF.

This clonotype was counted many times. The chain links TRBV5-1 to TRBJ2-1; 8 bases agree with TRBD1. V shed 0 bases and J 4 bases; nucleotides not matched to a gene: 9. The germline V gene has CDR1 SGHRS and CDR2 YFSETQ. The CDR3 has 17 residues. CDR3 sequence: CASSLALWDRTYNEQFF. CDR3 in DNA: TGCGCCAGCAGCTTGGCCCTGTGGGACAGGACATACAATGAGCAGTTCTTC.

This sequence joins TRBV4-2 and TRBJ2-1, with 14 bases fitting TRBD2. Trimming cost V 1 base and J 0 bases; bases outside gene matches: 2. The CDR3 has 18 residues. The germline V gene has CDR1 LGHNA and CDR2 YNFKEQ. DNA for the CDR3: TGTGCCAGCAGCCAAGCTGGGACTAGCGGGGGCTCCTACAATGAGCAGTTCTTC. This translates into CASSQAGTSGGSYNEQFF.